This T cell receptor beta chain was profiled in a study of blood T cell repertoires in COVID-19. Profiled with immunoSEQ multiplex PCR; TCRdb holds only in-frame clones, not every one. The table lists a few hundred thousand clones, more than 70% of them singletons, with approximately 13% in the top ten. This clone was picked up one time. The CDR3 has 16 residues. V shed 1 base and J shed 2 bases, with 13 bases lying between them. Germline CDR1 reads LGHDT; CDR2 reads YNNKEL (reference sequence). Sequencing was carried out using peripheral blood. This rearrangement joins TRBV3-1 (or the pseudogene TRBV3-2) to TRBJ2-3; possible D gene TRBD2, 6 bases. The sequence came from a man at least 80 years old with acute or convalescent COVID-19. CDR3 sequence: CASSQAGVGYTDTQYF. The CDR3, as DNA: TGTGCCAGCAGCCAAGCGGGGGTTGGTTACACAGATACGCAGTATTTT.